The next 12 T cell receptor beta chains were all read from a single sample in a study of OX40 agonist ivuxolimab in advanced cancers. The assay was immunoSEQ multiplex PCR, and TCRdb's table has in-frame clones only and misses some. The sample carries tens of thousands of clones, 85% to 95% recorded once. Sequenced here: CD4+ or CD8+ T cells sorted from blood, sampled in a trial of the OX40 agonist ivuxolimab. The receptors stem from an adult with an advanced solid tumor such as melanoma, head and neck, liver or kidney cancer.

The chain uses TRBV7-3 and TRBJ2-7; D remains ambiguous. The CDR3 is 13 amino acids. CDR1 and CDR2 from the germline V gene are SGHTA and FQGTGA. V was clipped by 5 bases and J by 1 base, with 9 bases between them. The CDR3: CASSPDGSYEQYF. The CDR3 bases are TGTGCCAGCAGCCCCGATGGGTCCTACGAGCAGTACTTC. The full variable domain, its missing parts supplied by reference TRBV7-3 and TRBJ2-7, is GAGVSQTPSNKVTEKGKYVELRCDPISGHTALYWYRQSLGQGPEFLIYFQGTGAADDSGLPNDRFFAVRPEGSVSTLKIQRTERGDSAVYLCASSPDGSYEQYFGPGTRLTVT.

The chain uses TRBV7-9 and TRBJ2-7; D not certain. V dropped 5 bases and J dropped 1 base, with 6 bases sitting between them. Germline values: CDR1 SEHNR, CDR2 FQNEAQ (reference sequence). CDR3 length equals 12 residues. The CDR3 loop reads CASSPRSYEQYF. The CDR3 DNA reads TGTGCCAGCAGCCCCAGGTCCTACGAGCAGTACTTC.

This clone occurred once. J is TRBJ2-2 and V is TRBV13, with 7 bases lining up with TRBD2. The junction had 7 bases not matched to a gene; V was cut back by 0 bases and J by 3 bases. The CDR3 is 17 residues long. The germline gives CDR1 PRHDT, CDR2 FYEKMQ (reference sequence). CDR3 in amino acids: CASSLGNSGDHTGELFF. DNA of the CDR3: TGTGCCAGCAGCTTAGGCAACAGCGGGGACCACACCGGGGAGCTGTTTTTT.

This chain links TRBV9 with TRBJ1-1, with 10 bases aligning to TRBD1. In germline, CDR1 is SGDLS, CDR2 YYNGEE. The J segment lost 1 base and the V segment lost 3 bases, leaving 9 bases of the junction unmatched. The CDR3 has 17 residues. CDR3 in amino acids: CASSDPSGTGANTEAFF. As DNA, the CDR3 is TGTGCCAGCAGCGACCCATCCGGGACAGGGGCGAACACTGAAGCTTTCTTT. The whole variable domain, remainder taken from reference TRBV9 and TRBJ1-1, is DSGVTQTPKHLITATGQRVTLRCSPRSGDLSVYWYQQSLDQGLQFLIQYYNGEERAKGNILERFSAQQFPDLHSELNLSSLELGDSALYFCASSDPSGTGANTEAFFGQGTRLTVV.

The chain joins TRBV6-5 to TRBJ2-7; maybe TRBD2 (5 bases). V gave up 11 bases and J gave up 7 bases, with 24 bases separating them. The germline V gene encodes CDR1 MNHEY and CDR2 SVGAGI. The CDR3 runs 14 residues. The CDR3 nucleotides are TGTGCCGTGGGATTAAGCGGACCCACGGGGGAGCAGTACTTC. This codes for CAVGLSGPTGEQYF.

V gene TRBV27 combines with J gene TRBJ2-3; 8 bases match TRBD2. The CDR3 has 16 residues. The V gene end was trimmed by 1 base and the J gene end by 0 bases; junction bases not matched to a gene: 3. From germline, CDR1 is MNHEY and CDR2 SMNVEV (reference sequence). The CDR3 DNA sequence: TGTGCCAGCAGTTTATTTCCTAGCGGGAGCACAGATACGCAGTATTTT. Its protein product is CASSLFPSGSTDTQYF.

This chain's CDR3 is CASSASGTGRNTIYF. The CDR3 DNA follows: TGCGCCAGCAGCGCCTCCGGGACCGGGAGAAACACCATATATTTT. The rearrangement joins TRBV5-1 to TRBJ1-3; perhaps TRBD1 as D (5 bases). Trimming removed 4 bases from V and 5 bases from J, with 16 bases in between. The CDR3 length is 15 residues. Germline CDR1 reads SGHRS; CDR2 reads YFSETQ. Full variable domain (rest looked up from reference TRBV5-1 and TRBJ1-3): KAGVTQTPRYLIKTRGQQVTLSCSPISGHRSVSWYQQTPGQGLQFLFEYFSETQRNKGNFPGRFSGRQFSNSRSEMNVSTLELGDSALYLCASSASGTGRNTIYFGEGSWLTVV.

V usage is TRBV6-1 and J usage is TRBJ2-7, with 9 bases fitting TRBD1. CDR1 is MNHNS, CDR2 SASEGT, per germline. After removal of 5 bases from V and 2 bases from J, the junction contained 4 bases not matched to a gene. This CDR3 spans 14 amino acids. The CDR3 DNA reads as TGTGCCAGCAGTCTACAGGGGGCTGCCTACGAGCAGTACTTC. It codes for CASSLQGAAYEQYF.

The V and J genes are TRBV9 and TRBJ2-7, with D perhaps TRBD1 or TRBD2 (5 bases each). The V gene's germline CDR1 is SGDLS and CDR2 YYNGEE. V shed 5 bases and J shed 3 bases, with 12 bases lying between them. The CDR3 loop spans 13 amino acids. Written as DNA, the CDR3 is TGTGCCAGCAGTGCCGGGACCAACTACGAGCAGTACTTC. The encoded protein is CASSAGTNYEQYF.

J is TRBJ2-1 and V is TRBV7-8, with unresolved D. CDR3 length equals 13 residues. Germline CDR1 is SGHVS and CDR2 is FQNEAQ. The V end lost 5 bases, the J end lost 4 bases, and 9 bases lay between the germline ends. CDR3 in amino acids: CASSGHMYNEQFF. The DNA for the CDR3 is TGTGCCAGCAGCGGCCACATGTACAATGAGCAGTTCTTC.

The chain combines TRBV5-6 with TRBJ1-3; D might be TRBD1 (5 bases). CDR1 is SGHDT and CDR2 is YYEEEE in the germline V gene. The CDR3 extends over 17 amino acids. The V gene lost 0 bases and the J gene lost 2 bases, with 15 bases spanning the gap. The CDR3, as DNA: TGTGCCAGCAGCTTGGCCTCAGCAGGGACCGCTGGAAACACCATATATTTT. This encodes CASSLASAGTAGNTIYF.

The rearrangement joins TRBV27 to TRBJ1-5; 10 bases align to TRBD1. The germline V gene encodes CDR1 MNHEY and CDR2 SMNVEV (reference sequence). The CDR3 totals 16 residues. With 0 bases clipped from V and 6 bases from J, the junction kept 5 bases outside the gene matches. The CDR3 DNA reads as TGTGCCAGCAGTTTATCCACCGGGGACAGGGGTCAGCCCCAGCATTTT. As protein: CASSLSTGDRGQPQHF.